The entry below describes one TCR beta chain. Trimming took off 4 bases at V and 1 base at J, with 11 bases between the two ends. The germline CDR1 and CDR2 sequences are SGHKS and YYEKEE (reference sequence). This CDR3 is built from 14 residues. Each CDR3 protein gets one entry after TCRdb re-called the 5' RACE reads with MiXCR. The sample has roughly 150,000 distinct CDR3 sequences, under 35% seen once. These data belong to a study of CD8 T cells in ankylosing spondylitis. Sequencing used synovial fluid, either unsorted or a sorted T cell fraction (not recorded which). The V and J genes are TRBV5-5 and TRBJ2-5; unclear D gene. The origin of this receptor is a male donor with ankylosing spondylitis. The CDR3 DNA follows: TGTGCCAGCAGCCCCGCGGCATCCCAAGAGACCCAGTACTTC. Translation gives CASSPAASQETQYF.